This T cell receptor (beta chain) is drawn from a study of human T cells and chemical hapten exposure. Study-wide findings and caveats: PT1 expanded TCR counts and patch test score correlated positively. Counts of TCRs above 1 in 1000 frequency stayed unchanged with DPC sensitization.

This clonotype occurred a few times. Its target is not known. TCRdb recomputed calls from the RACE reads with MiXCR, one row per CDR3 protein. Seen here are roughly 380,000 distinct CDR3 sequences, more than 4.5% observed once, and the top ten hold approximately 2.5%. The sample's time point: patch test 1, 2 weeks after DPC sensitization. Treatment given: therapeutic diphenylcyclopropenone sensitization with weekly scalp DPC. The specimen was whole blood, collected in connection with sensitization to the hapten diphenylcyclopropenone (DPC). This TCR came from a woman aged 45-65 years with alopecia areata. Some clones in this sample may be carry-over from other donors' samples.

The CDR3 nucleotides read TGTGCCAGCAGTCCAAACGGGGGGAACCTCCCGGGGGAGACCCAGTACTTC. Translating it yields CASSPNGGNLPGETQYF. The chain carries TRBV28 and TRBJ2-5; 7 nucleotides match TRBD2. Germline loops: CDR1 MDHEN, CDR2 SYDVKM. V was pared by 5 bases and J by 5 bases, with 17 bases of the junction left unmatched. The CDR3 runs to 17 residues.